These 31 T cell receptor beta chains came from one sample sequenced in a study of Graves' ophthalmopathy and Graves' hyperthyroidism (dated by TCRdb to the late 2010s). TCRdb shows the sequencer as Illumina HiSeq 2000. For repertoire sequencing, the TCR beta CDR3 regions were amplified from RNA transcripts. The first round of RT-PCR was done with HTBI primers and the Qiagen OneStep RT-PCR kit, and was followed by a second round of multiplex PCR, then size selection and purification. The public sequencing data were trimmed at Q25 with fastp and processed into clonotypes with MiXCR by TCRdb, which kept only in-frame beta chains. Rows merge per CDR3 protein into single entries with the most common DNA and genes. The sample yields under 350,000 distinct CDR3 sequences; about a sixth were counted once. The ten largest account for more than 9% of the sample. Sequencing was performed on peripheral blood. These receptors came from an adult man with Graves' ophthalmopathy.

This clonotype has more than one count but fewer than ten. The rearrangement uses TRBV7-2 and TRBJ1-6, with unresolved D. The CDR3 extends over 15 amino acids. Germline CDR1 and CDR2: SGHTA and FQGNSA. Trimming pared 0 bases from V and 7 bases from J, leaving 10 bases between. The DNA for the CDR3 is TGTGCCAGCAGCTTAGCGCGGCCCTCCAATTCACCCCTCCACTTT. It codes for CASSLARPSNSPLHF.

The chain combines TRBV6-5 with TRBJ2-7, with TRBD2 identical over 7 bases. CDR1 is MNHEY and CDR2 is SVGAGI in the germline V gene. The CDR3 contains 15 residues. Unmatched junction bases numbered 12, after V lost 4 bases and J lost 6 bases. CDR3 bases: TGTGCCAGCAGTTCAACCTCTGCGGGAGCTCCCGAGCAGTACTTC. This codes for CASSSTSAGAPEQYF.

About this clonotype: This may come from a read error, since a much larger clone is one base off. This chain uses TRBV10-1 with TRBJ2-7; D remains unclear. Germline CDR1 and CDR2: WNHNN and SYGVQD (reference sequence). The CDR3 covers 13 residues. V lost 8 bases, J lost 6 bases, and 17 bases lay in between. CDR3 in DNA: TGCGCCAGCTCGCGCTCCATACGAGGCGAGCAGTACTTC. Translating gives CASSRSIRGEQYF.

This clonotype was seen repeatedly, ten times or more. The V call is TRBV7-2, the J call TRBJ2-5; 7 nucleotides agree with TRBD1. Germline V CDR1 and CDR2: SGHTA, FQGNSA. Trimming took 4 bases from V and 3 from J; bases not matched to a gene: 5. The length of the CDR3 is 14 residues. This chain's CDR3 is CASSYNRGKETQYF. The CDR3 bases are TGTGCCAGCAGCTATAACAGGGGAAAAGAGACCCAGTACTTC. Full variable domain (rest looked up from reference TRBV7-2 and TRBJ2-5): GAGVSQSPSNKVTEKGKDVELRCDPISGHTALYWYRQSLGQGLEFLIYFQGNSAPDKSGLPSDRFSAERTGGSVSTLTIQRTQQEDSAVYLCASSYNRGKETQYFGPGTRLLVL.

In this sample, this clonotype turned up many times. The chain carries TRBV5-6 and TRBJ1-2; TRBD1 agrees at 8 bases. The V gene's germline CDR1 is SGHDT and CDR2 YYEEEE. With V trimmed by 2 bases and J by 7 bases, 7 bases remained unmatched. This CDR3 comprises 14 residues. CDR3 in DNA: TGTGCCAGCAGCTTCCCCAGGGGGCAAGGTGGCTACACCTTC. It is translated as CASSFPRGQGGYTF.

In nucleotides, the CDR3 is TGCAGTGCTAGAACTGTCATAGAAAATGGCTACACCTTC. Translation gives CSARTVIENGYTF. The gene calls are TRBV20-1 and TRBJ1-2, with D uncertain. The length of the CDR3 is 13 residues. Trimming stripped 2 bases from V and 6 bases from J, with 13 bases between. The germline V gene has CDR1 DFQATT and CDR2 SNEGSKA (reference sequence).

This clonotype was found many times. The rearrangement links TRBV19 to TRBJ2-7; D is unresolved. Germline-derived CDR1 and CDR2 are LNHDA and SQIVND (reference sequence). V lost 1 base, J lost 2 bases, and 12 bases lay in between. This CDR3 comprises 15 residues. Here the CDR3 DNA reads TGTGCCAGTAGTATAGGTGACTTTCCCACCTACGAGCAGTACTTC. It yields the protein CASSIGDFPTYEQYF. Combining the CDR3 with reference TRBV19 and TRBJ2-7 gives the whole variable domain DGGITQSPKYLFRKEGQNVTLSCEQNLNHDAMYWYRQDPGQGLRLIYYSQIVNDFQKGDIAEGYSVSREKKESFPLTVTSAQKNPTAFYLCASSIGDFPTYEQYFGPGTRLTVT.

In its sample, this clonotype was seen many times. The V gene is TRBV11-1, the J gene TRBJ1-1; unclear D gene. Germline lookup yields CDR1 SGHAT and CDR2 FQDESV (reference sequence). There are 14 residues in the CDR3. Deletions cut 4 bases from V and 4 bases from J, with 13 bases between. The chain's CDR3 is CASSSHIFGTEAFF. The DNA of the CDR3 is TGTGCCAGCAGCTCACACATTTTTGGCACTGAAGCTTTCTTT.

This clonotype was picked up many times. V is TRBV15 and J is TRBJ2-2, with 10 bases fitting TRBD2. Looked up from germline, CDR1 is LNHNV and CDR2 is YYDKDF (reference sequence). The CDR3 runs to 15 residues. V shed 3 bases and J 6 bases; nucleotides not matched to a gene: 4. The CDR3 loop is CATSSLAGASGELFF. The CDR3 nucleotides are TGTGCCACCAGCAGCCTAGCGGGAGCCTCCGGGGAGCTGTTTTTT.

Regarding this clonotype: Mismatch with germline at one junction end may stem from a read error. The chain joins TRBV28 to TRBJ1-5; perhaps TRBD1 as D (6 bases). The CDR3 runs 15 residues. Germline V gives CDR1 MDHEN, CDR2 SYDVKM. The CDR3 sequence is CASSRQALSNQPQPF. CDR3 sequence (DNA): TGTGCCAGCAGTCGACAGGCCCTAAGCAATCAGCCCCAGCCTTTT.

This clonotype showed up many times. The chain joins TRBV3-1 to TRBJ2-7; a weak D match, TRBD1 (6 bases). There are 14 residues in the CDR3. Germline CDR1 and CDR2: LGHDT and YNNKEL (reference sequence). V shed 4 bases and J shed 3 bases, with 13 bases lying between them. This CDR3 is CASSPWDTNYEQYF. The CDR3 region has the DNA TGTGCCAGCAGCCCCTGGGACACCAACTACGAGCAGTACTTC.

This clonotype was counted ten times or more. CDR3 sequence (DNA): TGTGCCAGTAGTATAGGGAAGACGGTGATGAACACTGAAGCTTTCTTT. It translates to CASSIGKTVMNTEAFF. The V and J genes are TRBV19 and TRBJ1-1; D gene unclear. Deletions cut 1 base from V and 0 bases from J, with 12 bases between. There are 16 residues in the CDR3. Germline values: CDR1 LNHDA, CDR2 SQIVND (reference sequence). Supplemented by reference TRBV19 and TRBJ1-1, the full variable domain reads DGGITQSPKYLFRKEGQNVTLSCEQNLNHDAMYWYRQDPGQGLRLIYYSQIVNDFQKGDIAEGYSVSREKKESFPLTVTSAQKNPTAFYLCASSIGKTVMNTEAFFGQGTRLTVV.

This chain connects TRBV6-1 to TRBJ2-5; 9 nucleotides agree with TRBD1. In germline, CDR1 is MNHNS, CDR2 SASEGT. V dropped 7 bases and J dropped 4; count of bases not matched to a gene: 7. The CDR3 extends over 14 amino acids. The CDR3 here is CASTGTGIRETQYF. CDR3 DNA: TGTGCCAGCACGGGGACAGGGATCAGAGAGACCCAGTACTTC.

V usage is TRBV4-1 and J usage is TRBJ1-2, with TRBD1 matching 10 bases. CDR3 length: 17 amino acids. Trimming removed 1 base from V and 7 bases from J; junction bases left unmatched: 12. Germline values: CDR1 MGHRA, CDR2 YSYEKL. CDR3 region: CASSQAGTGVAMGGYTF. CDR3 in DNA: TGCGCCAGCAGCCAAGCAGGGACAGGGGTTGCCATGGGTGGCTACACCTTC.

This clonotype has a count of ten or more. The chain is built from TRBV6-1 and TRBJ2-7, with 10 nucleotides matching TRBD2. V shed 6 bases, J shed 2 bases, and the junction held 7 bases outside the gene matches. Per the germline V gene, CDR1 is MNHNS and CDR2 is SASEGT. CDR3 length: 15 amino acids. CDR3 sequence (DNA): TGTGCCAGCAGCGAACTAGCGGGGCACCCCTACGAGCAGTACTTC. Translation gives CASSELAGHPYEQYF.

This clonotype was seen at least ten times. At one end the junction does not follow the germline gene, possibly because of a read error. The chain combines TRBV2 with TRBJ1-5; 10 nucleotides align to TRBD1. CDR3 length: 18 amino acids. Germline CDR1 is SNHLY and CDR2 is FYNNEI. CDR3 coding DNA: TGTGCCAGCGCGTCCGGGACAGGGGTTCGTTCGAGCAATCATCCCCAGCATTTT. This gives the protein CASASGTGVRSSNHPQHF. The full variable domain, its missing parts supplied by reference TRBV2 and TRBJ1-5, is EPEVTQTPSHQVTQMGQEVILRCVPISNHLYFYWYRQILGQKVEFLVSFYNNEISEKSEIFDDQFSVERPDGSNFTLKIRSTKLEDSAMYFCASASGTGVRSSNHPQHFGDGTRLSIL.

The chain couples TRBV27 to TRBJ1-2, with D unclear. The CDR3 extends over 13 amino acids. Germline-derived CDR1 and CDR2 are MNHEY and SMNVEV (reference sequence). Trimming left V 1 base short and J 7 bases short, with 10 bases between. CDR3 nucleotides: TGTGCCAGCAGTTTATATCGGGATACTGGCTACACCTTC. Protein product: CASSLYRDTGYTF.

The chain couples TRBV2 to TRBJ2-2, with 9 bases lining up with TRBD2. CDR1 and CDR2 from the germline V gene are SNHLY and FYNNEI. The trim removed 7 bases at V and 6 bases at J, leaving 9 bases unmatched. The CDR3 sequence is 15 residues long. In DNA form, the CDR3 reads TGTGCCAGCAAGGGGGGTAGCGGGAGCCCCGGGGAGCTGTTTTTT. It translates to CASKGGSGSPGELFF.

V gene TRBV13 combines with J gene TRBJ2-7, with TRBD1 matching over 9 bases. Germline trimming cut 4 bases from V and 3 bases from J; bases unmatched to any gene: 7. The CDR3 loop spans 15 amino acids. Per the germline V gene, CDR1 is PRHDT and CDR2 is FYEKMQ (reference sequence). CDR3 protein: CASSCRDRECYEQYF. The CDR3 DNA is TGTGCCAGCAGCTGCCGGGACAGGGAATGCTACGAGCAGTACTTC.

This clonotype was seen at least ten times. One base away lies a much larger clone, so this may be a sequencing read error. This CDR3 fails to terminate in the conserved phenylalanine or tryptophan, so it likely reflects a read error. V and J are TRBV30 and TRBJ1-6; D call uncertain. Germline CDR1 is GTSNPN and CDR2 is SVGIG (reference sequence). Deletions cut 0 bases from V and 7 bases from J, with 4 bases between. The CDR3 runs 12 residues. CDR3 DNA: TGTGCCTGGAGTGTACCCAATTCACCCCTCCACCTT. Translated: CAWSVPNSPLHL.

There are many counts of this clonotype. The chain carries TRBV9 and TRBJ2-5, with 9 positions matching TRBD2. The J segment lost 5 bases and the V segment lost 0 bases, leaving 5 bases of the junction unmatched. There are 15 residues in the CDR3. From germline, CDR1 is SGDLS and CDR2 YYNGEE. The CDR3 bases are TGTGCCAGCAGCGTAGCAGCGGGGGGACGTGAGACCCAGTACTTC. Protein: CASSVAAGGRETQYF. The entire variable domain, with the rest obtained from reference TRBV9 and TRBJ2-5, is as follows: DSGVTQTPKHLITATGQRVTLRCSPRSGDLSVYWYQQSLDQGLQFLIQYYNGEERAKGNILERFSAQQFPDLHSELNLSSLELGDSALYFCASSVAAGGRETQYFGPGTRLLVL.

The sample holds many counts of this clonotype. The chain combines TRBV5-1 with TRBJ1-2, with a weak D call TRBD1 (5 bases). This CDR3 spans 14 amino acids. Germline values: CDR1 SGHRS, CDR2 YFSETQ. V was clipped by 0 bases and J by 0 bases, with 6 bases between them. CDR3 region: CASSLGTPNYGYTF. The CDR3 DNA sequence: TGCGCCAGCAGCTTGGGGACACCTAACTATGGCTACACCTTC.

This clonotype has only one observation. The genes are TRBV28 and TRBJ2-4; D not resolved. Trimming cost V 5 bases and J 0 bases, with 8 bases left between them. This CDR3 has 14 residues. The germline CDR1 and CDR2 sequences are MDHEN and SYDVKM. The CDR3 bases are TGTGCCAGCAGTCAAATGCTAGCCAAAAACATTCAGTACTTC. This translates into CASSQMLAKNIQYF.

The chain combines TRBV15 with TRBJ2-7; the D call may be TRBD1 or TRBD2 (5 bases each). CDR3 length: 14 amino acids. Germline lookup yields CDR1 LNHNV and CDR2 YYDKDF (reference sequence). With 0 bases removed from V and 6 bases from J, the gap between germline ends came to 12 bases. The CDR3 here is CATSRERRGVEQYF. The CDR3, as DNA: TGTGCCACCAGCAGAGAGCGGAGAGGGGTCGAGCAGTACTTC.

This clonotype was seen many times. The V and J genes are TRBV20-1 and TRBJ1-5; 8 nucleotides match TRBD1. The ends lost 5 bases at V and 4 bases at J; junction bases unmatched: 16. Germline V gene data show CDR1 as DFQATT and CDR2 as SNEGSKA (reference sequence). CDR3 length equals 17 residues. The CDR3 region is CSAPGSSLQGANQPQHF. CDR3 in DNA: TGCAGTGCTCCAGGAAGCTCACTCCAGGGGGCGAATCAGCCCCAGCATTTT.

The table lists this clonotype with many counts. V is TRBV28 and J is TRBJ1-5, with D unclear. This CDR3 is built from 15 residues. V was trimmed by 5 bases and J by 7 bases, leaving 18 bases between them. Germline V gene sequence: CDR1 MDHEN, CDR2 SYDVKM. The CDR3 DNA is TGTGCCAGCAGTCCCCGTCTCTCCCGCACCCAGCCCCAGCATTTT. It yields the protein CASSPRLSRTQPQHF. Variable domain in full (rest from reference TRBV28 and TRBJ1-5): DVKVTQSSRYLVKRTGEKVFLECVQDMDHENMFWYRQDPGLGLRLIYFSYDVKMKEKGDIPEGYSVSREKKERFSLILESASTNQTSMYLCASSPRLSRTQPQHFGDGTRLSIL.

A few counts support this clonotype. This clone may be a read error of a much larger clone one base away. The chain uses TRBV19 and TRBJ1-1; possible D gene TRBD1, 5 bases. Per germline, CDR1 LNHDA and CDR2 SQIVND (reference sequence). The CDR3 is 16 amino acids. DNA of the CDR3: TGTGCCACTAGTCCCCGGGGAGGGGCGCAGAACACTGAAGCTTTCTTT. It is translated as CATSPRGGAQNTEAFF. Using reference TRBV19 and TRBJ1-1 for the parts outside the CDR3, the full variable domain is DGGITQSPKYLFRKEGQNVTLSCEQNLNHDAMYWYRQDPGQGLRLIYYSQIVNDFQKGDIAEGYSVSREKKESFPLTVTSAQKNPTAFYLCATSPRGGAQNTEAFFGQGTRLTVV.

CDR3 loop: CSVGTENQPQHF. CDR3 coding DNA: TGCAGCGTTGGGACAGAGAATCAGCCCCAGCATTTT. The rearrangement uses TRBV29-1 and TRBJ1-5; D might be TRBD1 (6 bases). The CDR3 runs to 12 residues. Trimming stripped 4 bases from V and 4 bases from J, with 8 bases between. CDR1 is SQVTM and CDR2 is ANQGSEA in the germline V gene.

In this sample, this clonotype turned up many times. This chain links TRBV11-1 with TRBJ1-6; D ambiguous. Trimming took 5 bases from V and 7 from J, leaving 6 bases between them. CDR1 is SGHAT, CDR2 FQDESV, per germline (reference sequence). This CDR3 contains 12 residues. The CDR3 is CASSAENSPLHF. The DNA of the CDR3 is TGTGCCAGCAGCGCAGAAAATTCACCCCTCCACTTT.

This clonotype has a count of ten or more. The V call is TRBV27, the J call TRBJ1-2, with unresolved D. CDR1 and CDR2 from the germline V gene are MNHEY and SMNVEV (reference sequence). V lost 5 bases and J 3 bases, leaving 13 bases between the germline ends. The CDR3 extends over 14 amino acids. The CDR3, as DNA: TGTGCCAGCAGTCCTCACGGTTCTTACTATGGCTACACCTTC. It specifies CASSPHGSYYGYTF.

This clonotype was seen ten or more times. The V gene is TRBV12-3 or TRBV12-4, the J gene TRBJ2-7; D is unresolved. The CDR3 totals 14 residues. V shed 5 bases and J shed 3 bases, with 14 bases lying between them. This CDR3 is CASSQGPTNYEQYF. The DNA for the CDR3 is TGTGCCAGCAGTCAAGGACCAACTAACTACGAGCAGTACTTC.